The 27 T cell receptor beta chains listed next were all sequenced from one sample in a study of blood T cell repertoires in COVID-19. Assay: immunoSEQ multiplex PCR; the TCRdb copy retains only in-frame clones and omits some. The repertoire consists of about 70,000 clones, with roughly four fifths occurring once and the leading ten covering around 27%. Material: peripheral blood. All receptors come from a woman of 80 years or more with active or convalescent COVID-19.

The V call is TRBV6-2 or TRBV6-3, the J call TRBJ2-1; D might be TRBD2 (5 bases). This CDR3 contains 17 residues. Trimming stripped 2 bases from V and 6 bases from J, with 20 bases between. In germline, CDR1 is MNHEY, CDR2 SVGEGT. CDR3 residues: CASSYPRAGIGSNEQFF. For the CDR3, the DNA is TGTGCCAGCAGTTACCCCCGGGCGGGCATCGGTTCCAATGAGCAGTTCTTC.

This sequence joins TRBV27 and TRBJ1-5; D possibly corresponds to TRBD1 (5 bases). The germline CDR1 and CDR2 sequences are MNHEY and SMNVEV (reference sequence). V lost 2 bases and J lost 3, with 8 bases in between. This CDR3 contains 14 residues. The CDR3 nucleotides read TGTGCCAGCAGTTTAGGGGCTTACAATCAGCCCCAGCATTTT. Translated: CASSLGAYNQPQHF.

A word on this clone: Sequence at one end of the junction differs from germline and may be a read error. V gene TRBV30 combines with J gene TRBJ1-6; D remains unclear. Looked up from germline, CDR1 is GTSNPN and CDR2 is SVGIG (reference sequence). CDR3 length: 12 amino acids. The CDR3: CAWTSTGSPLHF. The CDR3 DNA reads TGTGCTTGGACGTCCACGGGTTCACCCCTCCACTTT. The variable domain in full, completed from reference TRBV30 and TRBJ1-6, reads SQTIHQWPATLVQPVGSPLSLECTVEGTSNPNLYWYRQAAGRGLQLLFYSVGIGQISSEVPQNLSASRPQDRQFILSSKKLLLSDSGFYLCAWTSTGSPLHFGNGTRLTVT.

This chain joins TRBV6-5 and TRBJ2-7, with D possibly matching TRBD1 (6 bases). The germline V gene encodes CDR1 MNHEY and CDR2 SVGAGI. This CDR3 has 15 residues. The V end was cut by 7 bases, the J end by 2 bases, with 18 bases between. CDR3 in amino acids: CASTPGGLAAYEQYF. The DNA of the CDR3 is TGTGCCAGCACTCCTGGGGGCCTTGCCGCCTACGAGCAGTACTTC.

The chain links TRBV19 to TRBJ1-2, with no clear D. Trimming cost V 1 base and J 3 bases, with 15 bases left between them. The CDR3 runs to 16 residues. CDR1 is LNHDA, CDR2 SQIVND, per germline (reference sequence). In DNA form, the CDR3 reads TGTGCCAGTAGTATAGGCGGTGCGGGTGTCGACTATGGCTACACCTTC. Protein: CASSIGGAGVDYGYTF.

The rearrangement joins TRBV9 to TRBJ1-1; D is perhaps TRBD1 (6 bases). The CDR3 loop spans 15 amino acids. V was shortened by 0 bases and J by 4 bases, with 13 bases between the two germline ends. CDR1 SGDLS and CDR2 YYNGEE come from the germline V gene. In nucleotides, the CDR3 is TGTGCCAGCAGCGTAGGTTTGGGGGCGCGCACTGAAGCTTTCTTT. Encoded protein: CASSVGLGARTEAFF.

The rearrangement joins TRBV7-2 to TRBJ1-4; D gene ambiguous. Germline CDR1 SGHTA, CDR2 FQGNSA. Trimming took 3 bases from V and 1 from J, leaving 9 bases between them. The CDR3 consists of 15 residues. DNA for the CDR3: TGTGCCAGCAGCTTCCAGGTGGGAACTAATGAAAAACTGTTTTTT. Translating it yields CASSFQVGTNEKLFF.

V is TRBV19 and J is TRBJ1-1, with 10 nucleotides matching TRBD1. Per the germline V gene, CDR1 is LNHDA and CDR2 is SQIVND (reference sequence). V was pared by 5 bases and J by 5 bases, with 11 bases of the junction left unmatched. This CDR3 has 16 residues. CDR3 amino acids: CASSSSFDRGRTEAFF. For the CDR3, the DNA is TGTGCCAGTAGTTCCTCCTTTGACAGGGGGCGTACTGAAGCTTTCTTT.

The CDR3 DNA reads TGTGCCACCAGCAGAGATAGGGGGGGCTTCACCGGGGAGCTGTTTTTT. It yields the protein CATSRDRGGFTGELFF. The rearrangement uses TRBV15 and TRBJ2-2; TRBD2 might be the D (7 bases). V lost 0 bases and J lost 4, with 12 bases in between. The CDR3 is made up of 16 amino acids. Germline-derived CDR1 and CDR2 are LNHNV and YYDKDF (reference sequence). Complete variable domain (other parts from reference TRBV15 and TRBJ2-2): DAMVIQNPRYQVTQFGKPVTLSCSQTLNHNVMYWYQQKSSQAPKLLFHYYDKDFNNEADTPDNFQSRRPNTSFCFLDIRSPGLGDTAMYLCATSRDRGGFTGELFFGEGSRLTVL.

This clone occurred a few times. The V and J genes are TRBV18 and TRBJ1-2; 10 bases are a match to TRBD1. The CDR3 runs to 15 residues. With V trimmed by 3 bases and J by 4 bases, 5 bases remained unmatched. Looked up from germline, CDR1 is KGHSH and CDR2 is LQKENI. The CDR3 spells CASSPGGQGSYGYTF. CDR3 bases: TGTGCCAGCTCACCTGGGGGACAGGGGAGCTATGGCTACACCTTC. Using reference TRBV18 and TRBJ1-2 for the parts outside the CDR3, the full variable domain is NAGVMQNPRHLVRRRGQEARLRCSPMKGHSHVYWYRQLPEEGLKFMVYLQKENIIDESGMPKERFSAEFPKEGPSILRIQQVVRGDSAAYFCASSPGGQGSYGYTFGSGTRLTVV.

This clone appeared a few times. The rearrangement uses TRBV11-3 and TRBJ1-6; perhaps TRBD1 as D (5 bases). Per the germline V gene, CDR1 is SGHNT and CDR2 is YENEEA. Trimming removed 5 bases at V and 8 bases at J, with 19 bases between. The CDR3 runs to 16 residues. The CDR3 DNA reads as TGTGCCAGCAGCCCCGGGGGGGACCTTGGGCATTCACCCCTCCACTTT. It translates to CASSPGGDLGHSPLHF. The full variable domain, rest sourced from reference TRBV11-3 and TRBJ1-6, is EAGVVQSPRYKIIEKKQPVAFWCNPISGHNTLYWYLQNLGQGPELLIRYENEEAVDDSQLPKDRFSAERLKGVDSTLKIQPAELGDSAVYLCASSPGGDLGHSPLHFGNGTRLTVT.

The rearrangement links TRBV30 to TRBJ2-3; the match to TRBD1 covers 7 bases. The CDR3 covers 14 residues. J lost 5 bases, V lost 5 bases, and 10 bases had no gene match. Germline V CDR1 and CDR2: GTSNPN, SVGIG (reference sequence). DNA of the CDR3: TGTGCCTGGGATACAGGGGAAGGAGGAGATACGCAGTATTTT. This gives the protein CAWDTGEGGDTQYF.

V usage is TRBV4-2 and J usage is TRBJ1-4, with 7 bases lining up with TRBD1. Germline CDR1 reads LGHNA; CDR2 reads YNFKEQ. Trimming took 0 bases from V and 15 from J; bases not matched to a gene: 10. This CDR3 is built from 14 residues. The CDR3 is CASSQDSMGQGVFF. CDR3 nucleotides: TGTGCCAGCAGCCAAGATTCAATGGGCCAGGGGGTGTTTTTT.

Only one count was recorded for this clone. J is TRBJ2-7 and V is TRBV7-2; TRBD2 aligns across 7 bases. J lost 4 bases, V lost 1 base, and 4 bases had no gene match. This CDR3 is 14 amino acids long. The germline CDR1 and CDR2 sequences are SGHTA and FQGNSA. DNA of the CDR3: TGTGCCAGCAGCTTAGTGTCTAGCGGATACGAGCAGTACTTC. Translation: CASSLVSSGYEQYF.

On this clone itself: A read error may produce the germline difference seen at one junction end. V gene TRBV5-4 combines with J gene TRBJ2-2; D possibly corresponds to TRBD2 (5 bases). The CDR3 runs 14 residues. The V gene's germline CDR1 is SGHNT and CDR2 YYREEE (reference sequence). The CDR3, as DNA: TGTGCCAGCAGCTTTGACCCGAACACCGGGGAGCTGCTTTTT. Protein product: CASSFDPNTGELLF.

V is TRBV7-6 and J is TRBJ2-1; 9 bases are shared with TRBD2. This CDR3 region has 17 residues. Germline V gene data show CDR1 as SGHVS and CDR2 as FNYEAQ. V was pared by 5 bases and J by 4 bases, with 12 bases of the junction left unmatched. DNA for the CDR3: TGTGCCAGCAGCCCCCTTGGGAGCGGGGGGCGTTACAATGAGCAGTTCTTC. It yields the protein CASSPLGSGGRYNEQFF.

This chain uses TRBV7-2 with TRBJ2-7; 7 bases line up with TRBD1. V was pared by 5 bases and J by 6 bases, with 13 bases of the junction left unmatched. In germline, CDR1 is SGHTA, CDR2 FQGNSA. This CDR3 has 15 residues. The CDR3 nucleotides are TGTGCCAGCAGCCTACGGGACAGTGTGGGAAGCGAGCAGTACTTC. It translates to CASSLRDSVGSEQYF. The whole variable domain, remainder taken from reference TRBV7-2 and TRBJ2-7, is GAGVSQSPSNKVTEKGKDVELRCDPISGHTALYWYRQSLGQGLEFLIYFQGNSAPDKSGLPSDRFSAERTGGSVSTLTIQRTQQEDSAVYLCASSLRDSVGSEQYFGPGTRLTVT.

The V call is TRBV7-9, the J call TRBJ2-7; D is ambiguous. CDR1 SEHNR and CDR2 FQNEAQ come from the germline V gene (reference sequence). The CDR3 is 12 amino acids. V was shortened by 1 base and J by 5 bases, with 6 bases between the two germline ends. The CDR3 here is CASSLDFDEQYF. The CDR3 nucleotides read TGTGCCAGCAGCTTAGACTTTGACGAGCAGTACTTC.

V is TRBV5-5 and J is TRBJ1-5, with 9 bases fitting TRBD1. The germline CDR1 and CDR2 sequences are SGHKS and YYEKEE (reference sequence). Losses at the gene ends were 5 bases for V and 4 bases for J; bases not matched to a gene: 4. CDR3 length: 14 residues. The CDR3 bases are TGTGCCAGCAGTCCCGGGACAGGGAATCAGCCCCAGCATTTT. It encodes CASSPGTGNQPQHF.

This clone was seen a handful of times. The gene calls are TRBV19 and TRBJ1-2; possibly TRBD1 for D (5 bases). This CDR3 spans 13 amino acids. Germline V gene lookup returns CDR1 LNHDA and CDR2 SQIVND (reference sequence). The V gene lost 5 bases and the J gene lost 4 bases, with 11 bases spanning the gap. The CDR3 here is CASSAGTSYGYTF. DNA of the CDR3: TGTGCCAGTAGTGCCGGGACTTCCTATGGCTACACCTTC.

This chain links TRBV5-1 with TRBJ2-5, with D possibly matching TRBD2 (6 bases). V lost 3 bases and J lost 5, with 17 bases in between. The CDR3 covers 15 residues. Per the germline V gene, CDR1 is SGHRS and CDR2 is YFSETQ. CDR3 in amino acids: CASSSAPGSLETQYF. CDR3 nucleotides: TGCGCCAGCAGCTCTGCCCCCGGGAGTCTGGAGACCCAGTACTTC.

V gene TRBV28 combines with J gene TRBJ2-1; tentatively, D is TRBD1 (6 bases). The CDR3 totals 14 residues. Germline V CDR1 and CDR2: MDHEN, SYDVKM. Trimming pared 2 bases from V and 4 bases from J, leaving 9 bases between. CDR3 sequence (DNA): TGTGCCAGCAGTTTAGCAGGGGCATACAATGAGCAGTTCTTC. Amino acids: CASSLAGAYNEQFF.

The gene calls are TRBV30 and TRBJ1-1; D gene ambiguous. Trimming shortened V by 3 bases and J by 1 base, and 18 bases separated the two germline ends. The V gene's germline CDR1 is GTSNPN and CDR2 SVGIG (reference sequence). The CDR3 contains 16 residues. CDR3 loop: CAWRAPGSGWNTEAFF. CDR3 sequence (DNA): TGTGCCTGGAGGGCTCCGGGGAGCGGGTGGAACACTGAAGCTTTCTTT. The whole variable domain, remainder taken from reference TRBV30 and TRBJ1-1, is SQTIHQWPATLVQPVGSPLSLECTVEGTSNPNLYWYRQAAGRGLQLLFYSVGIGQISSEVPQNLSASRPQDRQFILSSKKLLLSDSGFYLCAWRAPGSGWNTEAFFGQGTRLTVV.

V gene TRBV7-2 combines with J gene TRBJ1-1, with D hard to call. CDR3 length equals 11 residues. V was pared by 1 base and J by 10 bases, with 7 bases between. Germline assignment: CDR1 SGHTA and CDR2 FQGNSA. CDR3 sequence (DNA): TGTGCCAGCAGCTTAGGGCCAAGAGCTTTCTTT. Translation gives CASSLGPRAFF.

The rearrangement links TRBV5-1 to TRBJ2-5; 11 bases agree with TRBD2. Germline values: CDR1 SGHRS, CDR2 YFSETQ. This CDR3 comprises 15 residues. V lost 0 bases and J lost 5; bases outside the gene matches: 3. CDR3 nucleotide sequence: TGCGCCAGCAGCTTGGATGCTAGCGGGAGGGAGACCCAGTACTTC. Translated, it gives CASSLDASGRETQYF.

The sample holds one count of this clone. The J gene is TRBJ2-7, the V gene TRBV7-9; 12 nucleotides line up with TRBD1. V dropped 5 bases and J dropped 3; count of bases not matched to a gene: 5. CDR3 length: 15 residues. Germline-derived CDR1 and CDR2 are SEHNR and FQNEAQ (reference sequence). In DNA form, the CDR3 reads TGTGCCAGCAGCCGGGACAGGGGGCAAGACTACGAGCAGTACTTC. Translating gives CASSRDRGQDYEQYF.

The chain is built from TRBV18 and TRBJ2-3, with a possible D match to TRBD1 (5 bases). The germline gives CDR1 KGHSH, CDR2 LQKENI. Trimming shortened V by 4 bases and J by 6 bases, and 8 bases separated the two germline ends. The CDR3 totals 12 residues. CDR3 region: CASSRNRDTQYF. The DNA for the CDR3 is TGTGCCAGCTCACGAAACAGGGATACGCAGTATTTT.